These 20 T cell receptor beta chains originate from one sample sequenced in a study of Ad26.COV2.S vaccination and SARS-CoV-2 variants. Measured with immunoSEQ multiplex PCR; TCRdb has only the in-frame clones, and not every one. In the table there are fewer than 500,000 clones, about 88% of which are singletons. Indicated treatment: roughly 20 received Ad26.COV2.S at low or high dose, single or two shots; roughly 5 received placebo; per-sample allocation not given. Day 63 after the first vaccine or placebo injection was the time point for sampling. This sample comprised peripheral blood, obtained in a trial of Ad26.COV2.S vaccine versus placebo. The receptors shown here come from a person between 18 and 59 years old who received the Ad26.COV2.S COVID-19 vaccine or a placebo.

The chain employs TRBV28 and TRBJ1-5; TRBD1 matches at 7 bases. V shed 9 bases, J shed 15 bases, and the junction held 14 bases outside the gene matches. Germline CDR1 is MDHEN and CDR2 is SYDVKM. The CDR3 spans 12 residues. This chain's CDR3 is CASNVPGQRPHF. CDR3 sequence (DNA): TGTGCCAGTAATGTCCCGGGACAGCGTCCGCATTTT.

This clone is a singleton in its sample. The chain couples TRBV27 to TRBJ1-5; 7 nucleotides line up with TRBD1. The V gene's germline CDR1 is MNHEY and CDR2 SMNVEV (reference sequence). V shed 1 base, J shed 4 bases, and the junction held 7 bases outside the gene matches. The CDR3 is 16 amino acids. CDR3 sequence (DNA): TGTGCCAGCAGTTTATTGGGACAGACTGTGAATCAGCCCCAGCATTTT. Translated: CASSLLGQTVNQPQHF.

About this clone itself: Other nucleotide sequences in the sample specify the same CDR3. This rearrangement joins TRBV2 to TRBJ2-7; 7 bases align to TRBD1. The CDR3 loop spans 14 amino acids. Germline V gives CDR1 SNHLY, CDR2 FYNNEI. V shed 7 bases and J 1 base; nucleotides not matched to a gene: 7. CDR3: CASIRDRVSYEQYF. CDR3 DNA: TGTGCCAGCATCCGAGACAGGGTATCCTACGAGCAGTACTTC. The complete variable domain, with remaining parts taken from reference TRBV2 and TRBJ2-7, reads EPEVTQTPSHQVTQMGQEVILRCVPISNHLYFYWYRQILGQKVEFLVSFYNNEISEKSEIFDDQFSVERPDGSNFTLKIRSTKLEDSAMYFCASIRDRVSYEQYFGPGTRLTVT.

This chain joins TRBV6-5 and TRBJ2-7; 10 nucleotides agree with TRBD1. The junction had 0 bases not matched to a gene; V was cut back by 2 bases and J by 5 bases. From germline, CDR1 is MNHEY and CDR2 SVGAGI. The CDR3 runs 13 residues. The CDR3 bases are TGTGCCAGCAGTTACGGACAGGGGGACGAGCAGTACGTC. This gives the protein CASSYGQGDEQYV.

J is TRBJ2-5 and V is TRBV7-2; D is undetermined. V was clipped by 5 bases and J by 2 bases, with 12 bases between them. CDR1 and CDR2 from the germline V gene are SGHTA and FQGNSA. The CDR3 runs 14 residues. The CDR3 DNA is TGTGCCAGCAGCCTTCGAACCCTACAAGAGACCCAGTACTTC. This translates into CASSLRTLQETQYF.

The V and J genes are TRBV5-4 and TRBJ2-2; possible D gene TRBD1, 6 bases. The CDR3 runs 15 residues. CDR1 SGHNT and CDR2 YYREEE come from the germline V gene (reference sequence). Trimming took 4 bases from V and 0 from J, leaving 10 bases between them. DNA for the CDR3: TGTGCCAGCAGCCAGGACAGAACGAACACCGGGGAGCTGTTTTTT. Residues: CASSQDRTNTGELFF.

The V gene is TRBV4-1, the J gene TRBJ1-4; TRBD1 matches 7 bases. Trimming cost V 4 bases and J 8 bases; bases outside gene matches: 4. The CDR3 spans 13 residues. Per the germline V gene, CDR1 is MGHRA and CDR2 is YSYEKL. CDR3 DNA sequence: TGCGCCAGCAGCCGGACAGGTGGCGAAAAACTGTTTTTT. This encodes CASSRTGGEKLFF.

The chain is built from TRBV4-2 and TRBJ1-6; D perhaps matches TRBD1 (6 bases). The CDR3 contains 12 residues. V was clipped by 1 base and J by 18 bases, with 13 bases between them. Looked up from germline, CDR1 is LGHNA and CDR2 is YNFKEQ. The CDR3: CASSQAGQHSHF. The CDR3 bases are TGTGCCAGCAGCCAAGCCGGACAGCATTCCCACTTT.

As regards this clone: Here the CDR3 omits its conserved ending phenylalanine or tryptophan, so a read error is the likely source. It is unclear where the CDR3 begins or ends on the DNA, so no DNA is shown, and the CDR3 is as TCRdb lists it. CDR3 in amino acids: CSVLGQGFVV. The V gene is TRBV20-1, the J gene TRBJ1-2; TRBD1 is taken as the D call from the table, unchecked against the DNA. Germline V gene lookup returns CDR1 DFQATT and CDR2 SNEGSKA (reference sequence). The CDR3 is 10 amino acids in total, end residues counted.

In regard to this clone: One junction end disagrees with the germline gene, perhaps due to a read error. The chain has TRBV7-9 and TRBJ2-3, with TRBD1 matching 10 bases. Per germline, CDR1 SEHNR and CDR2 FQNEAQ (reference sequence). This CDR3 contains 11 residues. The CDR3 protein is CASRRGQGPLW. The CDR3 nucleotides read TGTGCCAGCAGAAGGGGACAGGGGCCTCTGTGG.

The chain uses TRBV2 and TRBJ2-3; D is possibly TRBD1 (6 bases). The CDR3 runs 14 residues. Germline loops: CDR1 SNHLY, CDR2 FYNNEI. Trimming stripped 7 bases from V and 3 bases from J, with 14 bases between. The CDR3 is CASNQQGFTDTQYF. In DNA, the CDR3 is TGTGCCAGCAATCAACAGGGTTTTACAGATACGCAGTATTTT.

CDR3 in DNA: TGTGCCAGCAGGGGGGGAGACCAGACGGGTGGCTACACCTTC. This sequence encodes CASRGGDQTGGYTF. The chain employs TRBV6-5 and TRBJ1-2; D perhaps matches TRBD1 (5 bases). The CDR3 totals 14 residues. Trimming cost V 6 bases and J 7 bases, with 18 bases left between them. Germline values: CDR1 MNHEY, CDR2 SVGAGI.

The chain uses TRBV19 and TRBJ2-2; D possibly corresponds to TRBD1 (6 bases). The CDR3 extends over 17 amino acids. V lost 4 bases and J 7 bases, leaving 22 bases between the germline ends. Germline assignment: CDR1 LNHDA and CDR2 SQIVND (reference sequence). CDR3 protein: CASSTLIGAGVGGELFF. In DNA, the CDR3 is TGTGCCAGTAGTACTCTAATTGGGGCAGGGGTTGGCGGGGAGCTGTTTTTT. Based on the CDR3 plus reference TRBV19 and TRBJ2-2, the full variable domain is DGGITQSPKYLFRKEGQNVTLSCEQNLNHDAMYWYRQDPGQGLRLIYYSQIVNDFQKGDIAEGYSVSREKKESFPLTVTSAQKNPTAFYLCASSTLIGAGVGGELFFGEGSRLTVL.

The rearrangement joins TRBV25-1 to TRBJ1-2; D call uncertain. Germline V gene lookup returns CDR1 MGHDK and CDR2 SYGVNS. The CDR3 runs to 13 residues. Trimming pared 2 bases from V and 0 bases from J, leaving 4 bases between. The CDR3 region has the DNA TGTGCCAGCAGTGAAGTTGCTAACTATGGCTACACCTTC. Translation gives CASSEVANYGYTF.

The V and J genes are TRBV27 and TRBJ1-1, with TRBD1 as a possible D gene (5 bases). V lost 1 base, J lost 1 base, and 16 bases lay in between. CDR3 length: 17 residues. Germline V gene data show CDR1 as MNHEY and CDR2 as SMNVEV (reference sequence). CDR3 nucleotide sequence: TGTGCCAGCAGTTTATTGTTTGGGGCGAGAGGGAACACTGAAGCTTTCTTT. This codes for CASSLLFGARGNTEAFF.

The rearrangement joins TRBV6-1 to TRBJ1-4, with 7 bases identical to TRBD1. CDR3 size: 16 residues. V lost 3 bases to trimming and J lost 2 bases; unmatched junction nucleotides: 6. Germline-derived CDR1 and CDR2 are MNHNS and SASEGT. The CDR3 DNA follows: TGTGCCAGCAGTGACCAACCCAGGGGGACTAATGAAAAACTGTTTTTT. Translated: CASSDQPRGTNEKLFF.

This sequence joins TRBV5-6 and TRBJ2-7, with 8 bases aligning to TRBD2. V dropped 2 bases and J dropped 6; count of bases not matched to a gene: 7. From germline, CDR1 is SGHDT and CDR2 YYEEEE. This CDR3 region has 14 residues. Here the CDR3 reads CASSLAGVDGEQYV. The CDR3, as DNA: TGTGCCAGCAGCTTAGCGGGAGTGGACGGCGAGCAGTACGTC.

V is TRBV9 and J is TRBJ2-2; D unclear. Germline CDR1 SGDLS, CDR2 YYNGEE. There are 17 residues in the CDR3. The V gene lost 0 bases and the J gene lost 0 bases, with 12 bases spanning the gap. The DNA for the CDR3 is TGTGCCAGCAGCGTAGTAGGCAGAGCGTCGAACACCGGGGAGCTGTTTTTT. Translated: CASSVVGRASNTGELFF.

The V and J genes are TRBV7-2 and TRBJ2-1; the match to TRBD2 covers 13 bases. The CDR3 runs 15 residues. Germline lookup yields CDR1 SGHTA and CDR2 FQGNSA. V shed 6 bases, J shed 4 bases, and the junction held 3 bases outside the gene matches. CDR3 coding DNA: TGTGCCAGCAGATTGGGACTAGCGGGATACAATGAGCAGTTCTTC. Protein: CASRLGLAGYNEQFF.

The rearrangement joins TRBV19 to TRBJ1-2, with D unresolved. Germline V gives CDR1 LNHDA, CDR2 SQIVND (reference sequence). With 7 bases removed from V and 5 bases from J, the gap between germline ends came to 23 bases. The CDR3 is 16 residues long. The CDR3 protein is CASNSPGGPSLYGYTF. CDR3 nucleotides: TGTGCCAGTAACTCCCCCGGCGGCCCCTCTTTGTATGGCTACACCTTC.